This is a list of T cell receptor beta chains from one sample in a study of OX40 agonist ivuxolimab in advanced cancers. Assay used: immunoSEQ multiplex PCR; TCRdb lists only in-frame clones, some missing. The data hold around 150,000 clones, with roughly 94% observed a single time. The material sequenced was CD4+ or CD8+ T cells sorted from blood, taken in a trial of the OX40 agonist ivuxolimab. The receptors come from an adult with an advanced solid tumor such as melanoma, head and neck, liver or kidney cancer. CDR3s include the opening cysteine and the closing phenylalanine or tryptophan. Each record gives: clone size, CDR3 length, J gene, V gene, D gene, CDR3 protein, CDR3 DNA. A D gene is named only where the DNA matches it firmly. Some rows mark clone size as missing; the rest say once, few, many or name a class of expanded clone.

abundance: -; len: 15; j_gene: TRBJ2-1; v_gene: TRBV27; d_gene: TRBD2; CDR3aa: CASSFKREGRFWQFF; CDR3nt: TGTGCCAGCAGTTTCAAGCGGGAGGGCCGCTTTTGGCAGTTCTTC
abundance: -; len: 15; j_gene: TRBJ2-7; v_gene: TRBV27; d_gene: TRBD1; CDR3aa: CASSLLAQGAGEQYF; CDR3nt: TGTGCCAGCAGTTTACTTGCACAGGGGGCTGGCGAGCAGTACTTC
abundance: -; len: 13; j_gene: TRBJ2-7; v_gene: TRBV19; d_gene: -; CDR3aa: CASSMEVAWEQYF; CDR3nt: TGTGCCAGTAGTATGGAAGTAGCGTGGGAGCAGTACTTC
abundance: -; len: 15; j_gene: TRBJ1-3; v_gene: TRBV7-2; d_gene: TRBD1; CDR3aa: CASSRRTGNGNTIYF; CDR3nt: TGTGCCAGCAGCCGACGGACAGGGAATGGAAACACCATATATTTT
abundance: once; len: 13; j_gene: TRBJ1-2; v_gene: TRBV9; d_gene: -; CDR3aa: CASRGMGESGYTF; CDR3nt: TGTGCCAGCAGAGGGATGGGGGAAAGCGGCTACACCTTC
abundance: -; len: 15; j_gene: TRBJ2-7; v_gene: TRBV19; d_gene: TRBD1; CDR3aa: CASTRAGGSSYEQYF; CDR3nt: TGTGCCAGTACGAGGGCAGGGGGCAGCTCCTACGAGCAGTACTTC
abundance: -; len: 13; j_gene: TRBJ1-1; v_gene: TRBV7-9; d_gene: -; CDR3aa: CASSLSEVSEAFF; CDR3nt: TGTGCCAGCAGCTTAAGCGAGGTATCTGAAGCTTTCTTT
abundance: -; len: 15; j_gene: TRBJ2-7; v_gene: TRBV5-1; d_gene: TRBD1; CDR3aa: CASSRDRAFSYEQYF; CDR3nt: TGCGCCAGCAGCCGGGACAGGGCCTTCTCCTACGAGCAGTACTTC
abundance: -; len: 12; j_gene: TRBJ1-2; v_gene: TRBV7-8; d_gene: -; CDR3aa: CASSINPHGYTF; CDR3nt: TGTGCCAGCAGCATTAACCCCCATGGCTACACCTTC
abundance: -; len: 13; j_gene: TRBJ1-5; v_gene: TRBV10-3; d_gene: -; CDR3aa: CAIRGGINQPQHF; CDR3nt: TGTGCCATCAGAGGAGGAATCAATCAGCCCCAGCATTTT
abundance: -; len: 12; j_gene: TRBJ1-1; v_gene: TRBV10-1; d_gene: -; CDR3aa: CASSKAFTEAFF; CDR3nt: TGCGCCAGCAGCAAAGCTTTTACTGAAGCTTTCTTT
abundance: once; len: 15; j_gene: TRBJ2-2; v_gene: TRBV7-9; d_gene: TRBD2; CDR3aa: CANDRLAAYTGELFF; CDR3nt: TGTGCCAACGATAGACTAGCGGCTTACACCGGGGAGCTGTTTTTT
abundance: -; len: 14; j_gene: TRBJ2-2; v_gene: TRBV5-1; d_gene: TRBD2; CDR3aa: CASSPAGGTGELFF; CDR3nt: TGCGCCAGCAGCCCGGCGGGGGGAACCGGGGAGCTGTTTTTT
abundance: -; len: 14; j_gene: TRBJ1-1; v_gene: TRBV5-1; d_gene: TRBD1; CDR3aa: CASSLYPQGTEAFF; CDR3nt: TGCGCCAGCAGCCTTTACCCACAGGGGACTGAAGCTTTCTTT
abundance: -; len: 15; j_gene: TRBJ2-5; v_gene: TRBV6-1; d_gene: -; CDR3aa: CASSSLRGGQETQYF; CDR3nt: TGTGCCAGCAGTTCCCTCAGAGGGGGCCAAGAGACCCAGTACTTC
abundance: once; len: 10; j_gene: TRBJ2-7; v_gene: TRBV5-1; d_gene: -; CDR3aa: CAGIPQQQYF; CDR3nt: TGCGCCGGCATCCCTCAACAGCAGTACTTC
abundance: -; len: 13; j_gene: TRBJ1-1; v_gene: TRBV10-3; d_gene: TRBD1; CDR3aa: CASSGTVNTEAFF; CDR3nt: TGTGCCAGCTCTGGGACAGTGAACACTGAAGCTTTCTTT
abundance: -; len: 15; j_gene: TRBJ1-2; v_gene: TRBV6-6; d_gene: -; CDR3aa: CASSRFPTANYGYTF; CDR3nt: TGTGCCAGCAGCCGATTTCCGACAGCTAACTATGGCTACACCTTC
abundance: -; len: 14; j_gene: TRBJ1-2; v_gene: TRBV28; d_gene: TRBD1; CDR3aa: CASSPPDRDYGYTF; CDR3nt: TGTGCCAGCAGTCCGCCCGACAGGGACTATGGCTACACCTTC
abundance: -; len: 16; j_gene: TRBJ2-7; v_gene: TRBV5-6; d_gene: -; CDR3aa: CASSLGQGYSVREQYF; CDR3nt: TGTGCCAGCAGCTTGGGTCAGGGGTACAGTGTACGCGAGCAGTACTTC
abundance: -; len: 14; j_gene: TRBJ2-7; v_gene: TRBV2; d_gene: TRBD1; CDR3aa: CASSVRGQPHEQYF; CDR3nt: TGTGCCAGCAGTGTCAGGGGACAGCCCCACGAGCAGTACTTC
abundance: -; len: 18; j_gene: TRBJ2-5; v_gene: TRBV5-1; d_gene: TRBD2; CDR3aa: CASSSPRGGLAMQETQYF; CDR3nt: TGCGCCAGCAGCTCCCCAAGGGGGGGACTAGCCATGCAAGAGACCCAGTACTTC
abundance: -; len: 13; j_gene: TRBJ2-2; v_gene: TRBV2; d_gene: -; CDR3aa: CATRPGNTGELFF; CDR3nt: TGTGCCACCAGACCAGGGAACACCGGGGAGCTGTTTTTT
abundance: -; len: 15; j_gene: TRBJ1-2; v_gene: TRBV6-5; d_gene: TRBD1; CDR3aa: CASSPRTGGFRGYTF; CDR3nt: TGTGCCAGCAGTCCTAGGACAGGGGGCTTTAGGGGCTACACCTTC
abundance: -; len: 15; j_gene: TRBJ2-2; v_gene: TRBV25-1; d_gene: -; CDR3aa: CASSDQRRNTGELFF; CDR3nt: TGTGCCAGCAGTGATCAGCGGAGGAACACCGGGGAGCTGTTTTTT
abundance: -; len: 15; j_gene: TRBJ2-1; v_gene: TRBV7-9; d_gene: TRBD1; CDR3aa: CASSANRDSSTKQFF; CDR3nt: TGTGCCAGCAGCGCAAACCGGGACAGTTCGACTAAGCAGTTCTTC
abundance: -; len: 16; j_gene: TRBJ2-5; v_gene: TRBV19; d_gene: TRBD2; CDR3aa: CASSRTSGGYQETQYF; CDR3nt: TGTGCCAGTAGCCGGACTAGCGGGGGGTACCAAGAGACCCAGTACTTC